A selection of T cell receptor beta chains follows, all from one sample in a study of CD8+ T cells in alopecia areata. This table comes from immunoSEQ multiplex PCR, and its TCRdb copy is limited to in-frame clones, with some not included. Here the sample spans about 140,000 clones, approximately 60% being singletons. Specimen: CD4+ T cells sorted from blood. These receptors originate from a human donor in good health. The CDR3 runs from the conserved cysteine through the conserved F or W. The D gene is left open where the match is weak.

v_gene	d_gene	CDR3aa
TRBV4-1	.	CASSQPRANGEQFF
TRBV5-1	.	CASSVGGNEQFF
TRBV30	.	CAWSEANGDYGYTF
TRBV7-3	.	CASSLRPGVSTDTQYF
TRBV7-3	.	CASSPQTEETQYF
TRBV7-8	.	CASSGTGTLGEQYF
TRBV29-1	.	CSVVQMNTEAFF
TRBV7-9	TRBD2	CASSLTIRGRSTDTQYF
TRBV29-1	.	CSGSSGNTIYF
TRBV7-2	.	CASSLAFNQPQHF
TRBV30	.	CAWSGVGTEAFF
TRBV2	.	CASSSQAGFYEQYF
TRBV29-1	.	CSVGARVGEGTEAFF
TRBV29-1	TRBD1	CSVGRTGGADTQYF
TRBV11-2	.	CASREDGSGSMFEQYF
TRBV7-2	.	CALGGETQYF
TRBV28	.	CASSKYSGANVLTF
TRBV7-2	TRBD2	CASSLLAGPGYNEQFF
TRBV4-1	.	CASSQDSPTQYF
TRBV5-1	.	CASSPGASEAKNIQYF
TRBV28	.	CASSSRVGYTF
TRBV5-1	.	CASSLGNGDTEAFF
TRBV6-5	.	CASSYRGAGGNTEAFF
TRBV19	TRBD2	CASSTGLAGADEQFF
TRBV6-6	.	CASSYKIDSLETQYF
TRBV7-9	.	CASSLDRGGGTEAFF
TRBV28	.	CASSPGPVGPGEQYF
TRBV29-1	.	CSVVPSTDTQYF
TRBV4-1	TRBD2	CASSQAVKAGRTYNEQFF
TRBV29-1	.	CSVEQPPVEKLFF
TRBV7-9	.	CASSQGSRTEAFF